This paragraph covers one TCR beta chain sequence. The data stem from a study of cytomegalovirus exposure and HLA in healthy donors. Separate from the approximately 720-subject first cohort, the approximately 120-subject validation cohort was the one that the donors belonged to. The method was immunoSEQ multiplex PCR; TCRdb's version includes in-frame clones alone and lacks a portion of them. The sample consists of under 100,000 clones, 80% to 85% of them appearing once. The V end was cut by 0 bases, the J end by 6 bases, with 12 bases between. The CDR3 runs to 15 residues. The germline V gene has CDR1 SGHRS and CDR2 YFSETQ.

Sequencing was done on a sample of PBMCs. This sequence joins TRBV5-1 and TRBJ1-4; D may be TRBD1 (5 bases). The sequence was obtained from a young woman in good health and CMV-seropositive. CDR3 DNA: TGCGCCAGCAGCTTGGCCGGCGGGGGAGATGAAAAACTGTTTTTT. Its protein is CASSLAGGGDEKLFF.